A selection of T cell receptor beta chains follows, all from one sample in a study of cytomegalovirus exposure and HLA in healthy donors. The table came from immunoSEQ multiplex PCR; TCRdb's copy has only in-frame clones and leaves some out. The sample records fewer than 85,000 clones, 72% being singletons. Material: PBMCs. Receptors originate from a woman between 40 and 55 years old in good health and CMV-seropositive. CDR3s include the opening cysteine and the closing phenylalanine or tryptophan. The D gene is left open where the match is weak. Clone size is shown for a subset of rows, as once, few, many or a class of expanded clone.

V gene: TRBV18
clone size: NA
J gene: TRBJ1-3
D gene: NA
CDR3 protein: CASATLHGGNTIYF
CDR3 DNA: TGTGCCAGCGCCACCTTACATGGTGGAAACACCATATATTTT

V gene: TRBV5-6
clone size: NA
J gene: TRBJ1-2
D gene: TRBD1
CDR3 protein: CASSPISHDRAGGYTF
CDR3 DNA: TGTGCCAGCAGCCCTATATCCCATGACAGGGCGGGCGGCTACACCTTC

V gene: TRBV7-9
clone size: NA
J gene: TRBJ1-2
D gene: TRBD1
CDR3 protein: CASSLVLGGVSDYGYTF
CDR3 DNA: TGTGCCAGCAGCTTAGTTTTAGGGGGCGTTTCGGACTATGGCTACACCTTC

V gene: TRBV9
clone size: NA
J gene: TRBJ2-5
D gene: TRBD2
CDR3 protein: CASSLSGGAGETQYF
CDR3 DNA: TGTGCCAGCAGCTTAAGCGGGGGGGCCGGGGAGACCCAGTACTTC

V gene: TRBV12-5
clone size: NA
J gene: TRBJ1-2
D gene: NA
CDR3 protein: CASGLVVVGVWEGRLDYGYTF
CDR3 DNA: TGTGCTAGTGGTTTGGTAGTGGTTGGGGTGTGGGAGGGTCGGCTTGACTATGGCTACACCTTC

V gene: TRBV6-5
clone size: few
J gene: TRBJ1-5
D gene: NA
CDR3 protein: CASSPFSGSNQPQHF
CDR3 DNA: TGTGCCAGCAGCCCCTTTAGCGGTAGCAATCAGCCCCAGCATTTT

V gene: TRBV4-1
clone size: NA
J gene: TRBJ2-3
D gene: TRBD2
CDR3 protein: CASSQVGGVSSDTQYF
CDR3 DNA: TGCGCCAGCAGCCAAGTCGGGGGGGTCAGCTCAGATACGCAGTATTTT

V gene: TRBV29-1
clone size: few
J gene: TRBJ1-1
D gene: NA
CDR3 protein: CSAQGLGGMNTEAFF
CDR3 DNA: TGCAGCGCCCAGGGCCTAGGGGGAATGAACACTGAAGCTTTCTTT

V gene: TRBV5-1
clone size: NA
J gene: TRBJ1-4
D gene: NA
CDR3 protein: CASSPEVATNEKLFF
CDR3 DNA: TGCGCCAGCAGCCCCGAGGTTGCAACTAATGAAAAACTGTTTTTT

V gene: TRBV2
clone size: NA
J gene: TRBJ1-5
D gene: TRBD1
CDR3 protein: CASSEGGQLGNEPQHF
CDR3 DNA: TGTGCCAGCAGTGAAGGGGGACAGCTGGGGAATGAGCCCCAGCATTTT

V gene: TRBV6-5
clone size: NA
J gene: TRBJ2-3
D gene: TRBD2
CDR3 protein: CASSFGTSGGPDTQYF
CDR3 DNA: TGTGCCAGCAGTTTCGGGACTAGCGGGGGCCCAGATACGCAGTATTTT

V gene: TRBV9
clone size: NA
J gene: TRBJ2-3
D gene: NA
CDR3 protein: CASSVVQGGDTQYF
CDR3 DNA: TGTGCCAGCAGCGTAGTGCAGGGGGGAGATACGCAGTATTTT

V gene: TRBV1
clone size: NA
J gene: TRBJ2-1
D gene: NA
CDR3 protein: CTSSPAGASGRITYNEQFF
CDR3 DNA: TGCACCAGCAGCCCAGCGGGGGCTAGCGGGAGGATTACCTACAATGAGCAGTTCTTC

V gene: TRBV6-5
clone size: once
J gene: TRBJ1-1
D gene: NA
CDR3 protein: CASRPQGPYPEAFF
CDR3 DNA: TGTGCCAGCAGACCACAGGGTCCGTACCCTGAAGCTTTCTTT